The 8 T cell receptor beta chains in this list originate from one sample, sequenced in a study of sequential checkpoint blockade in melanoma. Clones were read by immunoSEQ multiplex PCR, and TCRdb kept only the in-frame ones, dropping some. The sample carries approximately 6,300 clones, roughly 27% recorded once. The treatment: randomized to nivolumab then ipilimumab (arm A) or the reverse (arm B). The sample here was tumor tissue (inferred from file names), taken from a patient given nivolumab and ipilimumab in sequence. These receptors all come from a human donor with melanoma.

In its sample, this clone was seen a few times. The CDR3 bases are TGTGCCAGCAGCCTAACAGGGACTAGCTCTAGCAATCAGCCCCAGCATTTT. It translates to CASSLTGTSSSNQPQHF. This sequence joins TRBV6-8 and TRBJ1-5; D is perhaps TRBD1 (6 bases). CDR1 MNHGY and CDR2 SAAAGT come from the germline V gene. V gave up 6 bases and J gave up 0 bases, with 18 bases separating them. The CDR3 has 17 amino acids.

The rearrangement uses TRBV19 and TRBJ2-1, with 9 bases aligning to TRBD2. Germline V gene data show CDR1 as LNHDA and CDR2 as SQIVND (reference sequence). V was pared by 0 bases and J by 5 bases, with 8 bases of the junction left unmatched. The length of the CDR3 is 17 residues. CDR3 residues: CASSIDRAGGPNNEQFF. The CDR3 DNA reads TGTGCCAGTAGTATAGATCGGGCGGGAGGGCCCAACAATGAGCAGTTCTTC.

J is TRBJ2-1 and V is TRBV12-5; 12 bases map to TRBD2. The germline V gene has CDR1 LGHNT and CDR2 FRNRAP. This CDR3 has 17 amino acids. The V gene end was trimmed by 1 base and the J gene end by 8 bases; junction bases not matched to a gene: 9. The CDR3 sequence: CASGLAKTSGSADEQFF. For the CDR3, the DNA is TGTGCTAGTGGTTTGGCCAAGACTAGCGGGAGCGCTGATGAGCAGTTCTTC. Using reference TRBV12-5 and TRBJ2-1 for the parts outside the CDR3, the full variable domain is DARVTQTPRHKVTEMGQEVTMRCQPILGHNTVFWYRQTMMQGLELLAYFRNRAPLDDSGMPKDRFSAEMPDATLATLKIQPSEPRDSAVYFCASGLAKTSGSADEQFFGPGTRLTVL.

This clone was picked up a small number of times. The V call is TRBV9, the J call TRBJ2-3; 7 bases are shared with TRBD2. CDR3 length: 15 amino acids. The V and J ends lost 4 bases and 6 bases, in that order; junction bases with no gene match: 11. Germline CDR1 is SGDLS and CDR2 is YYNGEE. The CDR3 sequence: CASSPGGGGADTQYF. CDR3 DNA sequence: TGTGCCAGCAGCCCTGGGGGGGGTGGTGCGGATACGCAGTATTTT.

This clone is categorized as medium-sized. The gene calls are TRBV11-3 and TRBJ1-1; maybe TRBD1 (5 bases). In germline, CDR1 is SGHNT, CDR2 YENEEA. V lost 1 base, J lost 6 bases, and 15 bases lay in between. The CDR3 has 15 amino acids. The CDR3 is CASSLGVGPGAEAFF. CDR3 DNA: TGTGCCAGCAGCTTAGGGGTGGGGCCTGGGGCTGAAGCTTTCTTT.

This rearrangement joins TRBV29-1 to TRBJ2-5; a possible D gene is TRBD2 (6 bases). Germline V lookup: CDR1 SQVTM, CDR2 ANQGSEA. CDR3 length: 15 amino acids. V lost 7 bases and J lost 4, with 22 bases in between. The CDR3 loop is CSAGDQANYRETQYF. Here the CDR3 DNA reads TGCAGCGCGGGGGACCAGGCCAACTATCGAGAGACCCAGTACTTC. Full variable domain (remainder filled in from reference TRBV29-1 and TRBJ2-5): SAVISQKPSRDICQRGTSLTIQCQVDSQVTMMFWYRQQPGQSLTLIATANQGSEATYESGFVIDKFPISRPNLTFSTLTVSNMSPEDSSIYLCSAGDQANYRETQYFGPGTRLLVL.

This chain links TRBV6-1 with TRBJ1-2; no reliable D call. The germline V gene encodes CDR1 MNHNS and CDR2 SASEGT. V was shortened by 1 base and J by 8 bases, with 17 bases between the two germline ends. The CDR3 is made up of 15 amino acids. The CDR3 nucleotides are TGTGCCAGCAGTGAAGTACAACTTTACACCTCGGGCTACACCTTC. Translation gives CASSEVQLYTSGYTF.

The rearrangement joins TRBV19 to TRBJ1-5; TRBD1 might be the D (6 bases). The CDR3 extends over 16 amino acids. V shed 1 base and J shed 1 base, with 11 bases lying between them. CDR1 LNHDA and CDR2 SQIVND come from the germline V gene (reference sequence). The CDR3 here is CASSIGSGTSNQPQHF. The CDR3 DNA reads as TGTGCCAGTAGTATAGGTTCGGGGACAAGCAATCAGCCCCAGCATTTT.